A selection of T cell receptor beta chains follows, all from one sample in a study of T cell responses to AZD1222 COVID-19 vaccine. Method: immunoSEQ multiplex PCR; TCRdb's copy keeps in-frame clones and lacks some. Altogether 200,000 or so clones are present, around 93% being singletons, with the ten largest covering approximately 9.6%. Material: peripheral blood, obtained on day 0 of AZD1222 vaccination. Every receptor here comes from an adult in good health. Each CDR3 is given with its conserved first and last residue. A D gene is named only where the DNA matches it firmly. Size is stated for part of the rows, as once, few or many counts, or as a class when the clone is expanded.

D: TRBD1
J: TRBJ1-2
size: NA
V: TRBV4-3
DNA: TGCGCCAGCAGCCCAAGGACAGGCAGCTATGGCTACACCTTC
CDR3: CASSPRTGSYGYTF

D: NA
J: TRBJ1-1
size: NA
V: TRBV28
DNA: TGTGCCAGCAGTTTAATTCCCAGGGGGAACACTGAAGCTTTCTTT
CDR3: CASSLIPRGNTEAFF

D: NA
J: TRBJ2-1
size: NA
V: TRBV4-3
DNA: TGCGCCAGCAGCCAAGATCTCAGCGGGCGATACAATGAGCAGTTCTTC
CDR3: CASSQDLSGRYNEQFF

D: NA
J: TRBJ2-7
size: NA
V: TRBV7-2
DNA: TGTGCCAGCAGCTCTAAACCAAACCCGGCACACGAGCAGTACTTC
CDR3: CASSSKPNPAHEQYF

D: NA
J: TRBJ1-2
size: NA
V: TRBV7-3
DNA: TGTGCCAGCGGGGAGGGCCGGGGTGGCTACACCTTC
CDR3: CASGEGRGGYTF

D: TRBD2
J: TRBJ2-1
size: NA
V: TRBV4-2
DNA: TGTGCCAGCAGCCAAGTTTCTTCTAGCGGGAGTAAGTCCTACAATGAGCAGTTCTTC
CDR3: CASSQVSSSGSKSYNEQFF

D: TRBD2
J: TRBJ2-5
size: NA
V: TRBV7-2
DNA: TGTGCCAGCAGCTCCAGACTAGCGGGGAGCCAGACCCAGTACTTC
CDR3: CASSSRLAGSQTQYF

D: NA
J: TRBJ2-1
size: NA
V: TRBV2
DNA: TGTGCCAGCAGGAACCTTGGGTTCCAGGCCTACAATGAGCAGTTCTTC
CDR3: CASRNLGFQAYNEQFF

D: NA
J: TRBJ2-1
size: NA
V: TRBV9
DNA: TGTGCCAGCAGCGTCAGGCCTGGGAGCTCCTACAATGAGCAGTTCTTC
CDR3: CASSVRPGSSYNEQFF

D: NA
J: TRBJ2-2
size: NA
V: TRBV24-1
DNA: TGTGCCACGCCGTTGTCCGGAGGCGAGGGCACCGGGGAGCTGTTTTTT
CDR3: CATPLSGGEGTGELFF

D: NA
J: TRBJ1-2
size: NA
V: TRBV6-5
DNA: TGTGCCAGCAGTTCTTTAGCGCTTCCTGGCTACACCTTC
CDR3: CASSSLALPGYTF

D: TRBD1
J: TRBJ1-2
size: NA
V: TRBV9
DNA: TGTGCCAGCAGCCAACAGGGGCGCGGAGGCTACACCTTC
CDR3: CASSQQGRGGYTF

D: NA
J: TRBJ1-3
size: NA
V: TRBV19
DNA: TGTGCCAGTAGTTCGACAGTCACTGGAAACACCATATATTTT
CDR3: CASSSTVTGNTIYF

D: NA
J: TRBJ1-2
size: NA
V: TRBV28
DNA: TGTGCCAGCAGTTCGGGGCAGGGCCCCTATGGCTACACCTTC
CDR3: CASSSGQGPYGYTF

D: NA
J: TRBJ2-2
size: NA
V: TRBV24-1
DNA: TGTGCCACCAGTGATTTGTATATTGGGACCGGGGAGCTGTTTTTT
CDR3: CATSDLYIGTGELFF

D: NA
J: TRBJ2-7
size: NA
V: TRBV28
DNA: TGTGCCAGCAGTCGACGGGACTGGTTCGTCGAGCAGTACTTC
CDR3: CASSRRDWFVEQYF

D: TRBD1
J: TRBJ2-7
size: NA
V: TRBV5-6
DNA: TGTGCCAGCAGCGGCTTGGGGACAGGCTCCCACGAGCAGTACTTC
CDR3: CASSGLGTGSHEQYF

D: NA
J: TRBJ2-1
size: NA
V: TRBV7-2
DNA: TGTGCCAGCAGCCAGGGGCAGGGAATCTCCTACAATGAGCAGTTCTTC
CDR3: CASSQGQGISYNEQFF

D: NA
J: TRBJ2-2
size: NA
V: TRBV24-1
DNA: TGTGCCACCGGAGGGCCGGGACAGCCCCTCACCGGGGAGCTGTTTTTT
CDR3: CATGGPGQPLTGELFF

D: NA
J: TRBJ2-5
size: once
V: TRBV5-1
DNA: TGCGCCAGCAACCGAGGCGGACAAGAGACCCAGTACTTC
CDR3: CASNRGGQETQYF

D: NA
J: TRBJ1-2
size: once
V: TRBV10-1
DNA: TGCGCCAGCAGGGGTGGCAGGGGCAACTATGGCTACACCTTC
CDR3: CASRGGRGNYGYTF

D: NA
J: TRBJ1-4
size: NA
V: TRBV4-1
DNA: TGCGCCAGCAGCCAAGATAGCGGGAATGAAAAACTGTTTTTT
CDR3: CASSQDSGNEKLFF

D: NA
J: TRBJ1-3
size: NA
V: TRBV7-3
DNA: TGTGCCAGCAGCTTAAATGGCCGCCCGGCTACCATATATTTT
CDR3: CASSLNGRPATIYF

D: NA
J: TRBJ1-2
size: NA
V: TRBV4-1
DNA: TGCGCCAGCAGCCAAGACCCTGCTGGGGGGCTCACCACCTTC
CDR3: CASSQDPAGGLTTF

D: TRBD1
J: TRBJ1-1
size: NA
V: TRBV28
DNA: TGTGCCAGCAGACTCCGTAGGACAGGGGGTACGACTGAAGCTTTCTTT
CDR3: CASRLRRTGGTTEAFF

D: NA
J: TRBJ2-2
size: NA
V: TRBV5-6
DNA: TGTGCCAGCAGCTTGATCGGCGGCACCGGGGAGCTGTTTTTT
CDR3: CASSLIGGTGELFF

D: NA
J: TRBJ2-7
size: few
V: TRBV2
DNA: TGTGCCAGCAGTCTCCGCTACTCCTACGAGCAGTACTTC
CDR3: CASSLRYSYEQYF

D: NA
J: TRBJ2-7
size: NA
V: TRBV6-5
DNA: TGTGCCAGCTCGGCGAGCTCCTACGAGCAGTACTTC
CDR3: CASSASSYEQYF

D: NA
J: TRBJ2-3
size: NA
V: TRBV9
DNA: TGTGCCAGCAGCGTAGAAAATACCGGAACAGATACGCAGTATTTT
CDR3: CASSVENTGTDTQYF

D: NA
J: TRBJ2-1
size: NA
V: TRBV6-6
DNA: TGTGCCAGCAGCTGGTCCCTAAATCGGGATGAGCAGTTCTTC
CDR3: CASSWSLNRDEQFF

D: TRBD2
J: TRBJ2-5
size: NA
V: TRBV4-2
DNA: TGTGCCAGCAGCCGAACCACGGGGGGTGGAGAGACCCAGTACTTC
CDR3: CASSRTTGGGETQYF

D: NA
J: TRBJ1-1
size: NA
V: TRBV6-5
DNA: TGTGCCAGCAGTTACTCTTTAATCCAGGGGAGTACTGAAGCTTTCTTT
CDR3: CASSYSLIQGSTEAFF

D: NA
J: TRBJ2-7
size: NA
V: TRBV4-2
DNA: TGTGCCAGCAGCCAAGATTTAAGCGGCGGATCGAGCTCCTACGAGCAGTACTTC
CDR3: CASSQDLSGGSSSYEQYF

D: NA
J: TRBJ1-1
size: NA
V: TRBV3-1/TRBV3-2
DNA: TGTGCCAGCAGCCGGGGTCCCGGCGCGTGGGGGAACACTGAAGCTTTCTTT
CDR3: CASSRGPGAWGNTEAFF

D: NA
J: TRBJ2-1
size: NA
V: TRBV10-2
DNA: TGCGCCAGCAGTGTCCGTGTTGGGCGGAGCCACCCGGGAAAGCAGTTCTTC
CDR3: CASSVRVGRSHPGKQFF

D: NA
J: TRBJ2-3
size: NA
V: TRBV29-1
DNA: TGCAGCGTTGGATCCACCCTACTGGATACGCAGTATTTT
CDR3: CSVGSTLLDTQYF

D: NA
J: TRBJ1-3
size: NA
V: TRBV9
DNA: TGTGCCAGCAGCGTAGGTAGAGGCTCTGGAAACACCATATATTTT
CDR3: CASSVGRGSGNTIYF

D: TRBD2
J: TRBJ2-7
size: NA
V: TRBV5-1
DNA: TGCGCCAGCAGCCCGGACAGGGGACTACTAGCGGGGGATTACGAGCAGTACTTC
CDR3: CASSPDRGLLAGDYEQYF

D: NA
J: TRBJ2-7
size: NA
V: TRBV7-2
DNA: TGTGCCAGCAGCTTTGGGCCAGGGGACGAGCAGTACTTC
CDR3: CASSFGPGDEQYF

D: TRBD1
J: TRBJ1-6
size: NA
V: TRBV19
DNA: TGTGCCAGTAGTCCCCCGACAGGGAGGAAATTTAATTCACCCCTCCACTTT
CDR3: CASSPPTGRKFNSPLHF

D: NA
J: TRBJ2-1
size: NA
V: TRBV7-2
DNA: TGTGCCAGCAGCTTAGCGGGCAGCAATGAGCAGTTCTTC
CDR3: CASSLAGSNEQFF

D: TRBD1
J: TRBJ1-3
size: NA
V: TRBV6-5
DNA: TGTGCCAGCAGCACAGGACAGGGGGGGAGGAACACCATATATTTT
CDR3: CASSTGQGGRNTIYF

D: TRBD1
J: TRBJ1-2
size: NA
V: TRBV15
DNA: TGTGCCACCAGCAGGCTTGGACAGGGGAACTATGGCTACACCTTC
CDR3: CATSRLGQGNYGYTF

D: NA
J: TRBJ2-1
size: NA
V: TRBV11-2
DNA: TGTGCCAGCAGCCTCTGGGGCAATCGGGATGAGCAGTTCTTC
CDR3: CASSLWGNRDEQFF

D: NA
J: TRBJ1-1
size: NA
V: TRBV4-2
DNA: TGTGCCAGCAGCCAATCGAGCACTGAAGCTTTCTTT
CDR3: CASSQSSTEAFF

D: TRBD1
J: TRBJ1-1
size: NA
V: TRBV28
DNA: TGTGCCAGCAGTTTCAGGACGACAGGGGGCACTGAAGCTTTCTTT
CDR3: CASSFRTTGGTEAFF

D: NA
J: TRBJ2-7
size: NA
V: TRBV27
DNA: TGTGCCAGCAGTACCTTTGACTCTCAGCAGTACTTC
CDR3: CASSTFDSQQYF

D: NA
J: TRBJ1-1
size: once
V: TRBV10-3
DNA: TGTGCCATCAGGGACAGAATGAACACTGAAGCTTTCTTT
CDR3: CAIRDRMNTEAFF

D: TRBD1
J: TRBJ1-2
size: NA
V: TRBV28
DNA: TGTGCCAGCAGACCCACAATGACCCCAGGGGGAGATCCGGGTTACACCTTC
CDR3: CASRPTMTPGGDPGYTF

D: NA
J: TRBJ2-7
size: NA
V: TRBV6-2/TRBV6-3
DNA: TGTGCCAGCAGTTTTTTGGGACGTAACTACGAGCAGTACTTC
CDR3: CASSFLGRNYEQYF

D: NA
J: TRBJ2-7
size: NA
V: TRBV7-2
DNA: TGTGCCAGCAGCCCCGGGGGTTCCGAGCAGTACTTC
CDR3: CASSPGGSEQYF

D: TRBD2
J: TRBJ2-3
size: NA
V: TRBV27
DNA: TGTGCCAGCAGTTTATCTCCTCTAGCGGGCGGCACAGATACGCAGTATTTT
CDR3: CASSLSPLAGGTDTQYF

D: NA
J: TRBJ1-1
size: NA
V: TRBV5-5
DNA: TGTGCCAGCAGGAGGGTGGTCGGTGGGAACACTGAAGCTTTCTTT
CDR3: CASRRVVGGNTEAFF